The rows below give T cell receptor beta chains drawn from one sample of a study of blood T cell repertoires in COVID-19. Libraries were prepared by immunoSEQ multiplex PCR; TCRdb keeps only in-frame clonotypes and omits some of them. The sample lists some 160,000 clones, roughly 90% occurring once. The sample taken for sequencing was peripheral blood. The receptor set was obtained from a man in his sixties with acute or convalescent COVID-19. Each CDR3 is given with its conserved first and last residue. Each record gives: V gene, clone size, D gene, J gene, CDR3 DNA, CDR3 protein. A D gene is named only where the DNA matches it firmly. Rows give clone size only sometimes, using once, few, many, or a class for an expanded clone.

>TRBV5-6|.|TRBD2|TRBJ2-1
TGTGCCAGCAGCTTGGATCTAGCGGGGGTCCCAGAGCAGTTCTTC
CASSLDLAGVPEQFF
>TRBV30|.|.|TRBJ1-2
TGTGCCTGGCGGGGGGGAAACTATGGCTACACCTTC
CAWRGGNYGYTF
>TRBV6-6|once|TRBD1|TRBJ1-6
TGTGCCAGCAGTCATTCACTGGCGGCAGGGGGCGAATCACCCCTCCACTTT
CASSHSLAAGGESPLHF
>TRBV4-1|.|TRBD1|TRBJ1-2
TGCGCCAGCAGCCCCGGACAGGGACCGGAATATGGCTACACCTTC
CASSPGQGPEYGYTF
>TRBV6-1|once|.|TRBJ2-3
TGTGCCAGCAGTGAAGCGGCCAATACAGATACGCAGTATTTT
CASSEAANTDTQYF
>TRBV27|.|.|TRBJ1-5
TGTGCCAGCAGTTTGGGGGGGGACAATCAGCCCCAGCATTTT
CASSLGGDNQPQHF
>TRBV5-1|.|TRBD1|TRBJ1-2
TGCGCCAGCAGCACGGACAGGGCTGGGGATGGCTACACCTTC
CASSTDRAGDGYTF
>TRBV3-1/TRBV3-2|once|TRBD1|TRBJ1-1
TGTGCCAGCAGCCAGCCCACGGGACAGGGGGGGACTGAAGCTTTCTTT
CASSQPTGQGGTEAFF
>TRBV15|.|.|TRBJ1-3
TGTGCCACCAGCAGAGAAGGGAGGGCGGGAAACACCATATATTTT
CATSREGRAGNTIYF
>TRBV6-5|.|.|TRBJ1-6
TGTGCCAGCAGTTACTCACCAGACAGGAATAATTCACCCCTCCACTTT
CASSYSPDRNNSPLHF
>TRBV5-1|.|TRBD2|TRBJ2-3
TGCGCCAGCAGACTAGCGGTCACAGATACGCAGTATTTT
CASRLAVTDTQYF
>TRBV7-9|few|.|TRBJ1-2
TGTGCCAGCAGCTTAGATTTGGGAGATTATGGCTACACCTTC
CASSLDLGDYGYTF
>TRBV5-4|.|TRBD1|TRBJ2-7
TGTGCCAGCGCTCGACAGGGGGCGGCCGAGCAGTACTTC
CASARQGAAEQYF
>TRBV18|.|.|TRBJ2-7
TGTGCCAGCTCACCCAGTCAGGGGGGAGTAACGGCGGGCGAGCAGTACTTC
CASSPSQGGVTAGEQYF
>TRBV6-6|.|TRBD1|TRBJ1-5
TGTGCCAGCAGAGACCGGGACAGAATAAATCAGCCCCAGCATTTT
CASRDRDRINQPQHF
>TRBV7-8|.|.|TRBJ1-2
TGTGCCAGCAGGCTACAGGGCAGGCCTAACTATGGCTACACCTTC
CASRLQGRPNYGYTF
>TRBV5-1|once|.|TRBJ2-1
TGCGCCAGCAGCTTGGGGGCGGGGGCGTTATACAATGAGCAGTTCTTC
CASSLGAGALYNEQFF
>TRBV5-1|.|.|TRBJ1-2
TGCGCCAGCAGGGGGCCCTATGGCTACACCTTC
CASRGPYGYTF
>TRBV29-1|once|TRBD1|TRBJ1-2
TGCAGCGTGGCGACGGGACAGCAATATGGCTACACCTTC
CSVATGQQYGYTF
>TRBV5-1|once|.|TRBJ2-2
TGCGCCAGCAGCTGGGGTCGAGGGTCTATAATCGGGGAGCTGTTTTTT
CASSWGRGSIIGELFF
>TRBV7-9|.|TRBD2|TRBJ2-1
TGTGCCAGCAGAAGGGCTAGCGGGGGCCGGGGCAATGAGCAGTTCTTC
CASRRASGGRGNEQFF
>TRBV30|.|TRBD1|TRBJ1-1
TGTGCCTGGAGTAGATTGACAGGGACAAACACTGAAGCTTTCTTT
CAWSRLTGTNTEAFF
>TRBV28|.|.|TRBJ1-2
TGTGCCAGCAGTTTAAGTCAGGCGCGTGGCTACACCTTC
CASSLSQARGYTF
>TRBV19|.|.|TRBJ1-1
TGTGCCAGTCTTAACCTAGGGGGCACTGAAGCTTTCTTT
CASLNLGGTEAFF
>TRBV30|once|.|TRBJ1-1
TGTGCCTGGAGCCGGGAGGGGGTGAGAAACACTGAAGCTTTCTTT
CAWSREGVRNTEAFF
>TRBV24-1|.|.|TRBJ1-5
TGTGCCACCAGTCATGGTTCGGGCAATCAGCCCCAGCATTTT
CATSHGSGNQPQHF
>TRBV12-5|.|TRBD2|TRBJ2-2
TGTGCTAGTGGTCTTGGAAGCGGGGGAGGGCTGAACACCGGGGAGCTGTTTTTT
CASGLGSGGGLNTGELFF
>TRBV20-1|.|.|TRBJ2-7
TGCAGTGCCTCCCCCCAGCGCGAGCAGTACTTC
CSASPQREQYF
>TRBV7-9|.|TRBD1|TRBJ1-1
TGTGCCAGCAGCCGGACAGGGCAGAACACTGAAGCTTTCTTT
CASSRTGQNTEAFF
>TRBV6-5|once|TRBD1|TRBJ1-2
TGTGCCAGCAGTTACTCGAAGGGGGCTGGCGGCTACACCTTC
CASSYSKGAGGYTF
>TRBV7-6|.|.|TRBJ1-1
TGTGCCAGCAGCCTAGGACGGGCGGGGGTGGCCACTGAAGCTTTCTTT
CASSLGRAGVATEAFF
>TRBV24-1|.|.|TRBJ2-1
TGTGCCACCAGTGATCGGGACAACAAACGGTATGAGCAGTTCTTC
CATSDRDNKRYEQFF
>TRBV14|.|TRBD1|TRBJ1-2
TGTGCCAGCAGCCGACAGGGAGTTTATGGCTACACCTTC
CASSRQGVYGYTF
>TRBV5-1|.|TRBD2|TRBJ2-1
TGCGCCAGTGGGACTAGCGGGGCGCTCGATGAGCAGTTCTTC
CASGTSGALDEQFF
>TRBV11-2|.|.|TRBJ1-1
TGTGCCAGCAGCTTAGATCAAGCGGTGAACACTGAAGCTTTCTTT
CASSLDQAVNTEAFF
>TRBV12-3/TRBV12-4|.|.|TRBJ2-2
TGTGCCAGCAGTAACAGGGTCGGGGAGCTGTTTTTT
CASSNRVGELFF
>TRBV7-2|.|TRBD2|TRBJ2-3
TGTGCCAGCAGCCCCCGCCGAGCTAGCGGGGGCACAGATACGCAGTATTTT
CASSPRRASGGTDTQYF
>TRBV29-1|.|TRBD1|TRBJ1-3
TGCAGCGTTGTGATTTTCCAGGGGGCCTCTGGAAACACCATATATTTT
CSVVIFQGASGNTIYF
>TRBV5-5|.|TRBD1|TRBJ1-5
TGTGCCAGCAGCGTGGCACAGGGGTCCCAGCCGCCCCAGCATTTT
CASSVAQGSQPPQHF
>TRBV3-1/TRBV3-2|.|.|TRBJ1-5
TGTGCCAGCAGCCCCTCTGGAGGGGCAGCCAACAATCAGCCCCAGCATTTT
CASSPSGGAANNQPQHF
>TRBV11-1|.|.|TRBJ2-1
TGTGCCACCGGAGAGATGAGATCCTACAATGAGCAGTTCTTC
CATGEMRSYNEQFF
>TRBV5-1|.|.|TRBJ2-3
TGCGCCAGCAGCTTGGTGGGGGGTTGGGAGGATACGCAGTATTTT
CASSLVGGWEDTQYF
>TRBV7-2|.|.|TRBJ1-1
TGTGCCAGCAGCTTCCGAGACGGGGTTAACACTGAAGCTTTCTTT
CASSFRDGVNTEAFF
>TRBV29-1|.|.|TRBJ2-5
TGCAGCGTCGACGCGGAATGGGGGACATTTCGGGAGACCCAGTACTTC
CSVDAEWGTFRETQYF
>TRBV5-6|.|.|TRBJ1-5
TGTGCCAGCAGCTTGTCTGGACATATCAATCAGCCCCAGCATTTT
CASSLSGHINQPQHF